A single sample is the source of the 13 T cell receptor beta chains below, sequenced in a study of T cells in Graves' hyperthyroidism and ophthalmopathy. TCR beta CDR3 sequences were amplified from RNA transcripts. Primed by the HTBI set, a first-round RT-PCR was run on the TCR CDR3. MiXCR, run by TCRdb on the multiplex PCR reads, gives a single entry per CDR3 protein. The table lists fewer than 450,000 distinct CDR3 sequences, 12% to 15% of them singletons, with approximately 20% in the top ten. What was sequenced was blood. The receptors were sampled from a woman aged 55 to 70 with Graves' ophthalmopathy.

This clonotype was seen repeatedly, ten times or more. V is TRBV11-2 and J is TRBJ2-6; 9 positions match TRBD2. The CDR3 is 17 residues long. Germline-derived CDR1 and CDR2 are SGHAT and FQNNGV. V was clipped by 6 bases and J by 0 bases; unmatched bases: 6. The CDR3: CASRMASGISGANVLTF. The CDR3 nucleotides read TGTGCCAGCAGGATGGCTAGCGGGATCTCTGGGGCCAACGTCCTGACTTTC.

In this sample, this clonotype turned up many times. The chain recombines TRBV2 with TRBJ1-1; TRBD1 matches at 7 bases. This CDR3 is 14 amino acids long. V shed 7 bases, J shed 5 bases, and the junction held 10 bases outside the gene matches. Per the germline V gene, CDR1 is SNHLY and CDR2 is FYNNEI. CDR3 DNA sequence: TGTGCCAGCATTCCGGACAGGAGCGGTACTGAAGCTTTCTTT. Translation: CASIPDRSGTEAFF.

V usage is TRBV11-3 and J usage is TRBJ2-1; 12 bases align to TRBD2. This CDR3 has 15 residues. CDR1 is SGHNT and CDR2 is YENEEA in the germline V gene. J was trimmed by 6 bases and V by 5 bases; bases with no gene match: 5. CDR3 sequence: CASSPRLAGVNEQFF. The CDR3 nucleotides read TGTGCCAGCAGCCCAAGACTAGCGGGAGTCAATGAGCAGTTCTTC.

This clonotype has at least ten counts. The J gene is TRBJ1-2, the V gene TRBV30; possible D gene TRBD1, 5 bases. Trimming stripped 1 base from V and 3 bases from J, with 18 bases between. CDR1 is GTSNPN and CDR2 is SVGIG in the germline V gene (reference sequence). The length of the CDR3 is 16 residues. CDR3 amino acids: CAWSGGTGRSYYGYTF. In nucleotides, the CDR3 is TGTGCCTGGAGTGGCGGGACGGGAAGATCCTACTATGGCTACACCTTC.

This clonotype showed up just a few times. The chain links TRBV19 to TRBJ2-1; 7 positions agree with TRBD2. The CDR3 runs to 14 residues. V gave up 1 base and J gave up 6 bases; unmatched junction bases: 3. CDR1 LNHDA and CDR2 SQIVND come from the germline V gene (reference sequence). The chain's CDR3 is CASSIGGGGNEQFF. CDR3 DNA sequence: TGTGCCAGTAGTATAGGTGGGGGGGGCAATGAGCAGTTCTTC.

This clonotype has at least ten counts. DNA for the CDR3: TGTGCCAGCAGCCAGATACTAGCGGGAGTCCGGGAGCAGTTCTTC. It encodes CASSQILAGVREQFF. This sequence joins TRBV5-5 and TRBJ2-1; 11 bases are a match to TRBD2. CDR1 is SGHKS, CDR2 YYEKEE, per germline (reference sequence). The CDR3 has 15 residues. The V gene end was trimmed by 4 bases and the J gene end by 10 bases; junction bases not matched to a gene: 10.

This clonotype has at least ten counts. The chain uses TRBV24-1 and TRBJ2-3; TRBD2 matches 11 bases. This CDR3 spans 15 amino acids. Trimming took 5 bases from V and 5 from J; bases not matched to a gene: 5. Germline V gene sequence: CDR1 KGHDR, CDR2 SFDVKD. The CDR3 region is CATSGLAGGIDTQYF. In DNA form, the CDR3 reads TGTGCCACCAGTGGCCTAGCGGGAGGTATAGATACGCAGTATTTT.

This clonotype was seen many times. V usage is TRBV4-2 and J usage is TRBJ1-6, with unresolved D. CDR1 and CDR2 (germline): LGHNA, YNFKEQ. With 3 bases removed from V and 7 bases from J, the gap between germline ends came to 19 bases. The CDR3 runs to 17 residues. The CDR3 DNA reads TGTGCCAGCAGCCAGGCATTCGTCATGTCCGGGAATTCACCCCTCCACTTT. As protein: CASSQAFVMSGNSPLHF.

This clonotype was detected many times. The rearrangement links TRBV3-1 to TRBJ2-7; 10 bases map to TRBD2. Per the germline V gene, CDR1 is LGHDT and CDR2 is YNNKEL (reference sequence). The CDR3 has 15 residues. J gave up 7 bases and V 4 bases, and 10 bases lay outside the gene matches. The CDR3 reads CASSPQASGRGEQYF. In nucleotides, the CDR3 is TGTGCCAGCAGCCCACAGGCTAGCGGGAGAGGGGAGCAGTACTTC.

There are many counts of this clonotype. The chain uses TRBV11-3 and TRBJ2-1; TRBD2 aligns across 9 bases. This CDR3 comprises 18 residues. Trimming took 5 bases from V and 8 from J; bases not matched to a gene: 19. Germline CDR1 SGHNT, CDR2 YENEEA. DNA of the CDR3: TGTGCCAGCAGCCCCCGTTCCGCGGGAGGGCCCGGTATGGATGAGCAGTTCTTC. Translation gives CASSPRSAGGPGMDEQFF.

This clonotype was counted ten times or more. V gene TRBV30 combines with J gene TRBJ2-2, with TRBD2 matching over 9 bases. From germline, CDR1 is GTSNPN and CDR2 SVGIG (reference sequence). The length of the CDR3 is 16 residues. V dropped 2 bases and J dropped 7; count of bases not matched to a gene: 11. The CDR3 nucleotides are TGTGCCTGGAGTCCGGGACTAGCACCCCTTGGCGGGGAGCTGTTTTTT. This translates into CAWSPGLAPLGGELFF.

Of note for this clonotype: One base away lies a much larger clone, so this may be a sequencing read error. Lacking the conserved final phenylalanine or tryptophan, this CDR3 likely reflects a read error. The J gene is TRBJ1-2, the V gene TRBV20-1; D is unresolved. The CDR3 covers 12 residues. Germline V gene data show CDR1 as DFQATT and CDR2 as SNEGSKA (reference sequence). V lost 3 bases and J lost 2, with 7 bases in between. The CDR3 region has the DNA TGCAGTGCTAGCGAACAGAACTATGGCTACACCCTC. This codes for CSASEQNYGYTL.

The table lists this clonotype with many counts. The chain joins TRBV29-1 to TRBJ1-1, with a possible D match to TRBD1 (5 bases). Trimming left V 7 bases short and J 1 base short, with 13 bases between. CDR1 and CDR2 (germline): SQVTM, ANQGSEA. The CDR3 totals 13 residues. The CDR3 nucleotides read TGCAGCGCCGGCAGGGAAAAGAACACTGAAGCTTTCTTT. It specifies CSAGREKNTEAFF.